This is a list of T cell receptor beta chains from one sample in a study of early T cells in non-severe SARS-CoV-2 infection. TCRdb used MiXCR to reprocess the 5' RACE reads, holding one entry per CDR3 protein. The repertoire consists of 20,000 to 25,000 distinct CDR3 sequences, with 3.5% to 4.5% occurring once and the leading ten covering roughly 1.5%. The sample was whole blood. The source is an adult who was a healthcare worker with PCR-confirmed SARS-CoV-2 infection or an uninfected control (not recorded which). CDR3s include the opening cysteine and the closing phenylalanine or tryptophan.

j_gene,v_gene,CDR3aa
TRBJ2-1,TRBV6-1,CASSPRLGNEQFF
TRBJ2-2,TRBV6-5,CASSYEGAGELFF
TRBJ1-1,TRBV12-3/TRBV12-4,CASTLWGRGLNTEAFF
TRBJ2-7,TRBV11-2,CASSEQGIYEQYF
TRBJ1-2,TRBV5-1,CASSWTPTGGLNYGYTF
TRBJ1-2,TRBV12-3/TRBV12-4,CASSFGVGYTF
TRBJ2-7,TRBV20-1,CSARDVGTPQYEQYF
TRBJ2-3,TRBV7-2,CASSFWGGGGSTDTQYF
TRBJ2-7,TRBV7-8,CASSQDRRAYEQYF
TRBJ2-7,TRBV11-2,CASSLVSGGSYEQYF
TRBJ2-2,TRBV7-2,CASSLAQAGAGELFF
TRBJ1-2,TRBV7-8,CASSQRGGSRGYTF
TRBJ2-7,TRBV27,CASSFHSLGEQYF
TRBJ2-3,TRBV7-3,CASSADRVADTQYF
TRBJ2-4,TRBV25-1,CASAPPGTGTDIQYF
TRBJ2-2,TRBV12-3/TRBV12-4,CASLGTQRTGELFF
TRBJ2-2,TRBV7-8,CASSLGQGGTGELFF
TRBJ1-6,TRBV20-1,CSARDFGRSSYNSPLHF
TRBJ1-1,TRBV19,CASSYPPEAFF
TRBJ2-7,TRBV7-8,CASSADSRGDEQYF
TRBJ1-2,TRBV6-5,CASSPRAAYGYTF
TRBJ1-1,TRBV6-6,CASRADQGAFF
TRBJ1-1,TRBV7-9,CASSLEGMNTEAFF
TRBJ2-3,TRBV30,CAWSPDKSSTDTQYF
TRBJ2-7,TRBV20-1,CSATGLAGSYEQYF
TRBJ1-4,TRBV12-3/TRBV12-4,CASSPGQGVGGNEKLFF
TRBJ2-7,TRBV7-9,CASQQAGGRGTHEQYF
TRBJ1-2,TRBV3-1,CASSQDEGDRYGYTF
TRBJ2-1,TRBV7-2,CASTKGQNSYNEQFF
TRBJ1-6,TRBV7-8,CASSSRQGASPLHF
TRBJ2-1,TRBV7-8,CASSLDAVINEQFF
TRBJ1-4,TRBV6-6,CASSLRRGEKLFF
TRBJ2-4,TRBV25-1,CASSEFFQNIQYF
TRBJ2-5,TRBV5-1,CASSLDGGWDRLGQETQYF
TRBJ1-2,TRBV2,CASSEKWDGNYGYTF
TRBJ1-1,TRBV6-5,CASSSAWTTTEAFF
TRBJ2-7,TRBV15,CATSRERDTSYEQYF
TRBJ2-5,TRBV7-2,CASSLMIQETQYF
TRBJ2-4,TRBV11-2,CASSSGLLAKNIQYF
TRBJ1-4,TRBV5-4,CASSFGGTVEEKLFF
TRBJ2-3,TRBV20-1,CSAEGQQRTDTQYF
TRBJ2-6,TRBV6-1,CASNRVVSGANVLTF
TRBJ2-3,TRBV5-4,CASSFPLTGGRFETDTQYF
TRBJ2-7,TRBV30,CAWSGGGSSYEQYF
TRBJ1-1,TRBV5-1,CASSSSGILNTEAFF
TRBJ2-1,TRBV11-3,CASSFGESSYNEQFF
TRBJ2-1,TRBV12-3/TRBV12-4,CASSPNGNEQFF
TRBJ1-1,TRBV11-3,CASSSGDTEAFF
TRBJ2-1,TRBV3-1,CASSQRGYNEQFF
TRBJ2-3,TRBV29-1,CSGRGRRGDTQYF
TRBJ2-7,TRBV10-2,CASSESKGAQQKSYEQYF